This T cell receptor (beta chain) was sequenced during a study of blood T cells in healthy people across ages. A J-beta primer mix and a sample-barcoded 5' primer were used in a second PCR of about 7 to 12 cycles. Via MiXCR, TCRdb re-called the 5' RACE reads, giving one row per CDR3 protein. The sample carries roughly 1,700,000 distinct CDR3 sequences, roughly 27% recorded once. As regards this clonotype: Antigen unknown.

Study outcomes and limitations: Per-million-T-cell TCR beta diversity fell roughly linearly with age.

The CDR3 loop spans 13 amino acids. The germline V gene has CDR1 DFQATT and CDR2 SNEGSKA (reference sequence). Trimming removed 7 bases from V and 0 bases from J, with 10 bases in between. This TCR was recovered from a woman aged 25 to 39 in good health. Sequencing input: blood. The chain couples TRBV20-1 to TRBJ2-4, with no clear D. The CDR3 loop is CSGGDRAKNIQYF. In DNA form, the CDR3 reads TGCAGTGGGGGTGATCGAGCCAAAAACATTCAGTACTTC.